This is a list of T cell receptor beta chains from one sample in a study of blood T cell repertoires in COVID-19. The table came from immunoSEQ multiplex PCR; TCRdb's copy has only in-frame clones and leaves some out. The sample shows roughly 570,000 clones, roughly 89% of them seen only once. The source material was peripheral blood. These receptors were taken from a woman aged 50 to 60 with COVID-19, enrolled during active disease. Both conserved end residues are part of each CDR3. A D gene is named only where the DNA matches it firmly. The size of a clone is reported for some rows only, either as once, few or many, or as a class for expanded clones.

j_call clone_size d_call v_call cdr3_nt cdr3_aa
TRBJ1-1 NA NA TRBV4-1 TGCGCCAGCAGCCAAGATCGGTATTCGGGTATGAACACTGAAGCTTTCTTT CASSQDRYSGMNTEAFF
TRBJ2-7 NA NA TRBV7-9 TGTGCCAGCAGCCCCCAATACGAGCAGTACTTC CASSPQYEQYF
TRBJ2-1 once NA TRBV3-1/TRBV3-2 TGTGCCAGCAGCCAAGACACAGGGCCTCCGGCTGGTGAGCAGTTCTTC CASSQDTGPPAGEQFF
TRBJ1-6 few NA TRBV30 TGTGCCTGTTTCTCTGCCTATAATTCACCCCTCCACTTT CACFSAYNSPLHF
TRBJ2-5 NA TRBD1 TRBV4-1 TGCGCCAGCAGCCAAGGGCCCCCGGACCCAGGGCGGACAGGTGGGGAGACCCAGTACTTC CASSQGPPDPGRTGGETQYF
TRBJ1-1 NA NA TRBV12-3/TRBV12-4 TGTGCCAGCGGATTACAGGGTTACACTGAAGCTTTCTTT CASGLQGYTEAFF
TRBJ2-4 NA TRBD1 TRBV27 TGTGCCAGTATGACAGGGAGCGCCAAAAACATTCAGTACTTC CASMTGSAKNIQYF
TRBJ2-3 NA TRBD2 TRBV19 TGTGCCAGTAGTTGGAGCGGGGGGACCACAGATACGCAGTATTTT CASSWSGGTTDTQYF
TRBJ1-5 NA NA TRBV19 TGTGCCAGTAAAGGAGGGGTCGGTCAGCCCCAGCATTTT CASKGGVGQPQHF
TRBJ1-1 NA NA TRBV19 TGTGCCAGTAAGATCTTCGCGGGATTGAACACTGAAGCTTTCTTT CASKIFAGLNTEAFF
TRBJ1-5 NA TRBD1 TRBV7-9 TGTGCCAGCAGCAGACAGGGGCTAAATCAGCCCCAGCATTTT CASSRQGLNQPQHF
TRBJ2-5 NA TRBD2 TRBV19 TGTGCCAGTAGTGAGTCCGGAGCGGGGGGGCTAGAGACCCAGTACTTC CASSESGAGGLETQYF
TRBJ2-2 few NA TRBV24-1 TGTGCCACCAGTGGGGGGCGACTAACCACCGGGGAGCTGTTTTTT CATSGGRLTTGELFF
TRBJ1-3 NA TRBD1 TRBV6-6 TGTGCCAGCAGTCGTACGAAGGGGGCTGACTCTGGAAACACCATATATTTT CASSRTKGADSGNTIYF
TRBJ1-2 NA TRBD1 TRBV7-9 TGTGCCAGCAGCCGGGGGACAGGGAGAGGCTACACCTTC CASSRGTGRGYTF
TRBJ1-2 NA TRBD1 TRBV5-4 TGTGCCAGCAGCCGGACAGGGTCTGAGGCCTCCTATGGCTACACCTTC CASSRTGSEASYGYTF
TRBJ1-1 NA NA TRBV6-5 TGTGCCAGCAGTCCAGGGAGGATGAACACTGAAGCTTTCTTT CASSPGRMNTEAFF
TRBJ2-1 NA NA TRBV5-1 TGCGCCAGCAGCCCGGGCGGGGTGAACTCCTACAATGAGCAGTTCTTC CASSPGGVNSYNEQFF
TRBJ1-2 NA NA TRBV28 TGTGCCAGCTCCCAGACAGATCTCTATGGCTACACCTTC CASSQTDLYGYTF
TRBJ1-4 NA NA TRBV5-1 TGCGCCAGCAGCCATGGGAGGGCATCAACTAATGAAAAACTGTTTTTT CASSHGRASTNEKLFF
TRBJ1-1 NA NA TRBV6-2/TRBV6-3 TGTGCCAGCAGTTACTCGAAAGGGGGTCCCCCTGAAGCTTTCTTT CASSYSKGGPPEAFF
TRBJ2-7 NA NA TRBV5-1 TGCGCCAGCAGCTTTGCACAGGGCCCCTACGAGCAGTACTTC CASSFAQGPYEQYF
TRBJ2-7 NA NA TRBV5-1 TGCGCCAGCAGCCCGGTCGGGGTAGCGACCTACGAGCAGTACTTC CASSPVGVATYEQYF
TRBJ2-3 NA NA TRBV28 TGTGCCAGCGGGGAAAAAGGGGGTACAGATACGCAGTATTTT CASGEKGGTDTQYF
TRBJ2-7 NA TRBD2 TRBV2 TGTGCCAGCAGTCAGATTCGCCCGGGACTAGCGGGGGACTCCTACGAGCAGTACTTC CASSQIRPGLAGDSYEQYF
TRBJ2-3 NA NA TRBV5-4 TGTGCCAGCAACCCGCGGGGGCGCACAGATACGCAGTATTTT CASNPRGRTDTQYF
TRBJ1-1 NA NA TRBV19 TGTGCCAGTAGTATGTTCAGGGGCACTGAAGCTTTCTTT CASSMFRGTEAFF
TRBJ2-2 NA TRBD2 TRBV13 TGTGCCAGCAGGAGAACACAGCGGGGGAAGAACGGGGAGCTGTTTTTT CASRRTQRGKNGELFF
TRBJ2-1 NA NA TRBV2 TGTGCCAGCAGGCCCGGGAGCTCCTACAATGAGCAGTTCTTC CASRPGSSYNEQFF
TRBJ2-7 many NA TRBV27 TGTGCCAGCAGTTTATACACACAGGGCCACGAGCAGTACTTC CASSLYTQGHEQYF
TRBJ1-2 NA TRBD1 TRBV5-1 TGCGCCAGCAGCGAGACCCCGGGACAGTATGGCTACACCTTC CASSETPGQYGYTF
TRBJ2-5 NA NA TRBV28 TGTGCCAGCAGTTTAGCGTCAGGCGGGGAGACCCAGTACTTC CASSLASGGETQYF
TRBJ1-3 NA NA TRBV5-1 TGCGCCAGCAGCTTAGTCGGCTCTGGAAACACCATATATTTT CASSLVGSGNTIYF
TRBJ1-1 NA TRBD1 TRBV9 TGTGCCAGCAGCCCACGGACAGGGGCGCAAACTGAAGCTTTCTTT CASSPRTGAQTEAFF
TRBJ2-7 once NA TRBV24-1 TGTGCCACCAGTGATTTGGCGAGCTCCTACGAGCAGTACTTC CATSDLASSYEQYF
TRBJ2-2 NA NA TRBV5-6 TGTGCCAGCAGCACCTCCGGGACTCGAAACACCGGGGAGCTGTTTTTT CASSTSGTRNTGELFF
TRBJ2-3 NA TRBD2 TRBV27 TGTGCCAGCAGTTTAAAACCCGGGGCCGGGACTAGCGGGGAAGATACGCAGTATTTT CASSLKPGAGTSGEDTQYF
TRBJ1-3 NA TRBD1 TRBV5-6 TGTGCCAGCAGCATGGGACAGGGCCTGAGCGGAAACACCATATATTTT CASSMGQGLSGNTIYF
TRBJ1-2 NA NA TRBV28 TGTGCCAGCACCTTCGGGGGGCGGACTAACTATGGCTACACCTTC CASTFGGRTNYGYTF
TRBJ1-1 NA NA TRBV7-8 TGTGCCAGCAGCTTAGCGCGGAGTGGCAGAGGCGGTGAAGCTTTCTTT CASSLARSGRGGEAFF
TRBJ1-5 NA TRBD1 TRBV19 TGTGCCAGTAGGGTCGGCCCGGGACAGGGGACAACACTATATAGCAATCAGCCCCAGCATTTT CASRVGPGQGTTLYSNQPQHF
TRBJ1-5 NA NA TRBV27 TGTGCCAGCGCGCTCCGGGGTTACAGGGATAATAGCAATCAGCCCCAGCATTTT CASALRGYRDNSNQPQHF
TRBJ2-7 NA NA TRBV5-1 TGCGCCAGCAGCTCGGCGACAGGTTCCTACGAGCAGTACTTC CASSSATGSYEQYF
TRBJ1-1 NA TRBD1 TRBV7-9 TGTGCCAGCAGCCCGACCGGGACAGGCACTGAAGCTTTCTTT CASSPTGTGTEAFF
TRBJ1-1 NA NA TRBV6-1 TGTGCCAGCAGTGAAGCCGTTGAAGCTTTCTTT CASSEAVEAFF
TRBJ1-1 once TRBD1 TRBV18 TGTGCCAGCTCATCCTGGACAGGGGAGGTATCCAAGACTGAAGCTTTCTTT CASSSWTGEVSKTEAFF
TRBJ1-3 NA TRBD1 TRBV18 TGTGCCAGCTCACCAAATCTCCCAGGGGGATCTGGAAACACCATATATTTT CASSPNLPGGSGNTIYF
TRBJ1-2 once TRBD1 TRBV19 TGTGCCTCAAAGGGACAGGACCTTTCAACCTATGGCTACACCTTC CASKGQDLSTYGYTF
TRBJ2-3 few TRBD1 TRBV5-1 TGCGCCAGCAGCTTAAAAAACAGGGGAAGCACAGATACGCAGTATTTT CASSLKNRGSTDTQYF
TRBJ1-5 NA NA TRBV6-5 TGTGCCAGCAGGGCGGACAGTAGTCAGCCCCAGCATTTT CASRADSSQPQHF
TRBJ1-1 NA NA TRBV12-3/TRBV12-4 TGTGCCAGCACCTCCCCACGGGGTCCTGAAGCTTTCTTT CASTSPRGPEAFF
TRBJ1-2 NA TRBD1 TRBV7-8 TGTGCCAGCAGCTTGGACAGGGGGAAAGAGAATGGCTACACCTTC CASSLDRGKENGYTF
TRBJ2-5 NA TRBD2 TRBV29-1 TGCAGCGTTGCTCTAGCGGGGGTTGGAGAGACCCAGTACTTC CSVALAGVGETQYF